This TCR beta chain was recorded in a study of persistence of HIV-infected CD4 T cells. Sequencing used immunoSEQ version 4 in survey mode. Repertoires were generated with immunoSEQ multiplex PCR, while TCRdb's copy carries only in-frame clones and drops some. The table includes fewer than 15,000 clones, around 66% detected once. The stimulus was an HIV-1 Gag 15-mer peptide pool, about 1.1 ug/peptide/mL. Sorting of responding CD4+ T cells relied on upregulated CD40 ligand together with CD69. Comment on this clone: Its antigen is currently unknown.

The source is an adult man with HIV who was CMV-seropositive. This sample comprised CD4+ T cells sorted from PBMCs after roughly 17-hour stimulation, obtained from a patient who received antiretroviral therapy.

CDR3 sequence reads: CASSLGRDRPAFF. The CDR3 region has the DNA TGCGCCAGCAGCTTGGGCCGGGACAGGCCAGCTTTCTTT. V and J are TRBV5-1 and TRBJ1-1; 8 bases map to TRBD1. Germline assignment: CDR1 SGHRS and CDR2 YFSETQ. CDR3 size: 13 residues. J gave up 10 bases and V 0 bases, and 5 bases lay outside the gene matches.